A selection of T cell receptor beta chains follows, all from one sample in a study of glioma-infiltrating T cells. TCRdb reprocessed the multiplex PCR reads via MiXCR and lists one record per CDR3 protein. The sample contains about 400,000 distinct CDR3 sequences, 41% of which appear only once. Sequencing input: glioma tissue, nonneoplastic brain tissue, or PBMCs (not recorded which). The source of these receptors is a human donor with low-grade glioma or glioblastoma, undergoing nonglioma brain surgery, or in good health (not recorded which). Each CDR3 is given with its conserved first and last residue. Fields, in order: D gene, V gene, CDR3 protein. D genes are given only for firm matches.

D: .
V: TRBV27
CDR3: CASSLGSGQPQHF

D: .
V: TRBV29-1
CDR3: CSVRKLLSYEQYF

D: TRBD2
V: TRBV6-1
CDR3: CASTGGPAYEQYF

D: .
V: TRBV7-9
CDR3: CASSLAGRSWTFF

D: .
V: TRBV4-3
CDR3: CASSQDASSYEQYF

D: .
V: TRBV20-1
CDR3: CSARRDSPTDTQYF

D: .
V: TRBV28
CDR3: CASSYVGAYNEQFF

D: TRBD1
V: TRBV20-1
CDR3: CSARDRGSQHF

D: .
V: TRBV28
CDR3: CAISESGTSYSPLHF

D: .
V: TRBV28
CDR3: CASSLGFSNTEAFF

D: .
V: TRBV7-2
CDR3: CASLFDRFSDGYTF

D: TRBD1
V: TRBV7-2
CDR3: CASSFWTGRNTEAFF

D: .
V: TRBV3-1
CDR3: CASSQGWNNYGYTF

D: .
V: TRBV15
CDR3: CATSSERGGLTEAFF

D: TRBD2
V: TRBV5-4
CDR3: CASSRGLAASIPEQYF

D: TRBD1
V: TRBV28
CDR3: CASSLLTDRGNQPQHF

D: .
V: TRBV28
CDR3: CASSGRGLSSYEQYF

D: .
V: TRBV7-6
CDR3: CASSLGLTVTYNEQSF

D: TRBD2
V: TRBV12-5
CDR3: CASGDSGRGDTQYF

D: TRBD1
V: TRBV4-3
CDR3: CASSQERGQMNTEAFF